This entry concerns a single TCR beta chain. The antigen is unknown. Additional DNA sequences in this sample encode the identical CDR3. This CDR3 is 13 amino acids long. The V gene's germline CDR1 is MNHEY and CDR2 SVGAGI. The V gene lost 6 bases and the J gene lost 0 bases, with 9 bases spanning the gap. This sample is drawn from a study of shared clonotypes between healthy human individuals. Study context: Per-donor plates numbered three CD4 naive, three CD4 memory, two CD8 naive and one CD8 memory.

This table comes from immunoSEQ multiplex PCR, and its TCRdb copy is limited to in-frame clones, with some not included. Seen here are a few million clones, more than 90% observed once, and the top ten hold roughly 0.13%. Study observations and caveats: Represented genetic and exposure-history diversity was restricted by having few donors. Measured sharing among donors was expected to vary with sequencing depth.

The sequenced sample was naive CD4+ T cells sorted from blood. Indicated subset: CD45RA+ positively selected. The chain employs TRBV6-5 and TRBJ2-7; possible D gene TRBD1, 6 bases. This receptor was taken from a man aged 18 to 29 in good health. The CDR3 loop reads CASSRRGSYEQYF. The CDR3 nucleotides read TGTGCCAGCAGCCGCAGGGGCTCCTACGAGCAGTACTTC.